The present T cell receptor beta chain was sequenced within a study of shared clonotypes between healthy human individuals (TCRdb year 2020). Some background on the complete study: Two women and a few men aged 18 to 49 years were included in the cohort. Blood TCR repertoires of about five healthy adults were deeply sequenced to estimate repertoire size and the extent of clonotype sharing between individuals. For each donor, three plates each were used for CD4 naive and CD4 memory, two plates were used for CD8 naive, and one plate was used for CD8 memory. Per donor, leukapheresis produced somewhere between about 0.94 and 10 billion PBMCs. To increase sequencing depth and limit assay-specific biases, TCR repertoire library preparation and sequencing were carried out by different laboratories using diverse techniques.

For the CD8 naive samples, CD45RO-negative cells were positively selected for CCR7, yielding a CD45RA+CCR7+ population from which TemRA cells were excluded. The donors were healthy, HIV-negative adults with no recently reported acute infections or vaccinations. Only Caucasian adults living in Nashville, Tennessee, USA were represented among the donors. Blood was collected by leukapheresis, and PBMCs were isolated by Ficoll-Histopaque density gradient centrifugation and then cryopreserved in liquid nitrogen vapor phase. Analytical flow cytometry was used to check the purity and quantity of every magnetically sorted T cell population. From each sorted fraction, genomic DNA was isolated and quantified by UV absorbance on a Nanodrop 2000c. Regarding this clone: What this receptor recognizes is not known. The input lacks base qualities; no much larger clone sits a single base away.

What the work shows at the level of the full study, not this receptor alone: Sampling was restricted to blood, and TCR repertoires in tissues likely differ from the TCR repertoires found in blood. Larger estimated clonotype richness was generally found for naive subsets than for memory subsets. About 4.5% of naive CD4, around 3.5% of naive CD8, roughly 2.5% of memory CD4, and around 0.42% of memory CD8 clonotypes were shared across several donors. Based on pairwise subsampling, the degree of clonotype sharing among donors was expected to be affected by sequencing depth. The small number of donors limited the genetic and exposure-history diversity represented. Even with the large sequencing depth, rarefaction of the sorted-subset datasets indicated that sequencing was incomplete. Compared with non-shared clonotypes, clonotypes shared by all four sorted-subset donors had higher generation probabilities.

TCR CDR3 regions were amplified from genomic DNA by multiplex PCR using the deep immunoSEQ assay. Extracted genomic DNA from each cell subset was spread evenly across all wells of several immunoSEQ 96-well plates, with each plate serving as a replicate. For sorted subsets, 200 ng of genomic DNA, equivalent to around 31,000 T cell genomes, went into each replicate PCR. Purified libraries were measured with a Qubit 3.0 fluorometer, size-checked on a Bioanalyzer 2100, and measured again with the KAPA Library Quantification kit. A separate single-read 150-cycle Illumina NextSeq 550 flow cell was used to sequence each immunoSEQ 96-well plate. On the study's bioinformatics: Because the immunoSEQ output included only junctional sequences and no quality scores, the filtering could not be the same as the filtering used for full-length reads. To assign V/J genes and CDR3, sequences were annotated using PyIR, a Python wrapper for IgBLAST v1.9, with IMGT germline references. Any read was removed if the V/J assignment was weak (E-value above 1e-6), the CDR3 was missing, or the read contained stop codons, out-of-frame junctions, or ambiguous translated residues. V3J clonotypes were defined by identical inferred V gene, J gene, and CDR3 amino acid sequence. To compute the percentage overlap between repertoires, the number of shared unique clonotypes was divided by the size of the smaller repertoire. Richness of each repertoire was evaluated using RTK rarefaction, the Chao1 estimator, and Recon v2.1 estimates of unobserved clonotypes. Generation probabilities for all TCRbeta clonotypes obtained by the gDNA method from a few donors were computed using OLGA. TCRdb's version of the immuneACCESS table is confined to in-frame rearrangements and falls short of the full clone set. An unresolved V gene accounts for under half of the shortfall where checked; the remainder is of unknown origin. The DNA gave D and trimming, while V, J and clone size come from that table. Present in this sample are 650,000 to 800,000 clones, roughly nine tenths of which were seen just once. The ten top clones hold about 24% of the sample.

V drops 3 bases and J drops 5 bases, leaving 10 bases in between. The CDR3 starts with the cysteine, ends with the phenylalanine, and has 13 residues. CDR3 DNA is the only sequence kept; it has 39 bases, read in frame from the first base. The germline V gene gives CDR1 as SGHTA and CDR2 as FQGNSA. The chain is encoded by TRBV7-2 joined to TRBJ1-2; the D gene is perhaps TRBD1, from 6 matching bases. The origin of this receptor is a man aged 25-45 years in good health. The sequencing input was naive CD8+ T cells sorted from blood. The meaning of the sample's cell subset or site label: CD45RA+CCR7+. The CDR3 protein sequence reads: CASSFGGRYGYTF. The sequenced DNA: TGTGCCAGCAGCTTCGGGGGGCGGTATGGCTACACCTTC.